This paragraph reports one T cell receptor beta chain. Its specificity is not known. This specimen belongs to a study of T cells in Graves' hyperthyroidism and ophthalmopathy. Turning to the study itself: It was at initial diagnosis, before any treatment, that peripheral blood was collected. Study-wide findings and caveats: A model using 13 V-J features told ophthalmopathy apart from stable hyperthyroidism. In the blood, most expanded thyroid clonotypes above 0.001 appeared as well.

J was trimmed by 2 bases and V by 6 bases; bases with no gene match: 8. The CDR3 consists of 16 residues. Germline CDR1 LNHDA, CDR2 SQIVND (reference sequence). Based on clinical symptoms, serum thyroxine and TRAb, thyroid ultrasound and orbital computed tomography, diagnoses were reached. Researchers took RNA transcripts and amplified the TCR beta CDR3 regions from them. The HTBI primer set was used in a first-round RT-PCR of the TCR CDR3. MiXCR was run by TCRdb on the multiplex PCR reads, yielding one entry per CDR3 protein. The sample shows approximately 400,000 distinct CDR3 sequences, around an eighth of them seen only once.

The sequenced sample consisted of blood. The origin of this receptor is a man aged 50 to 59 with Graves' ophthalmopathy. The genes are TRBV19 and TRBJ2-3, with TRBD2 matching over 10 bases. This CDR3 reads CASSVLAGAVTDTQYF. The CDR3 DNA reads TGTGCCAGTAGCGTCCTAGCGGGAGCCGTCACAGATACGCAGTATTTT. The entire variable domain, with the rest obtained from reference TRBV19 and TRBJ2-3, is as follows: DGGITQSPKYLFRKEGQNVTLSCEQNLNHDAMYWYRQDPGQGLRLIYYSQIVNDFQKGDIAEGYSVSREKKESFPLTVTSAQKNPTAFYLCASSVLAGAVTDTQYFGPGTRLTVL.